This TCR beta chain derives from a study of T cells in Graves' hyperthyroidism and ophthalmopathy. RNA transcripts gave rise to amplified TCR beta CDR3 regions. TCR CDR3 regions were first amplified by RT-PCR with HTBI primers. Each CDR3 protein gets one entry after TCRdb re-called the multiplex PCR reads with MiXCR. The data hold over 450,000 distinct CDR3 sequences, with more than 15% observed a single time. V was trimmed by 5 bases and J by 4 bases, leaving 15 bases between them. Germline loops: CDR1 PRHDT, CDR2 FYEKMQ (reference sequence). The CDR3 is 15 amino acids. The chain is built from TRBV13 and TRBJ1-5; maybe TRBD1 (6 bases). This receptor was identified in a woman aged 18-29 years with Graves' ophthalmopathy. Sequences were obtained from blood. The CDR3 loop reads CASSHSGGANQPQHF. The DNA for the CDR3 is TGTGCCAGCAGCCACAGCGGGGGCGCGAATCAGCCCCAGCATTTT.